The present T cell receptor beta chain was sequenced within a study of molecular identifiers for immune sequencing clone quantification. Using its own MiXCR run on the PCR reads, TCRdb lists one record per CDR3 protein. The sample shows approximately 590,000 distinct CDR3 sequences, 25% of them seen only once. Looked up from germline, CDR1 is SGHNT and CDR2 is YYREEE (reference sequence). This CDR3 has 16 residues. V lost 4 bases, J lost 5 bases, and 8 bases stayed unmatched. This clonotype was detected a few times. The TCR comes from a human donor in good health. Some libraries in this study had Jurkat cell RNA spiked in. Specimen: naive CD8+ T cells from blood, with Jurkat cell RNA spiked in. Stated subset: FACS-sorted CD8+CD4-CCR7+CD45RA+ naive T cells. The chain has TRBV5-4 and TRBJ2-2, with 10 nucleotides matching TRBD1. The CDR3 loop is CASSEGGTGVTGELFF. Here the CDR3 DNA reads TGTGCCAGCAGCGAGGGGGGGACAGGGGTTACCGGGGAGCTGTTTTTT.